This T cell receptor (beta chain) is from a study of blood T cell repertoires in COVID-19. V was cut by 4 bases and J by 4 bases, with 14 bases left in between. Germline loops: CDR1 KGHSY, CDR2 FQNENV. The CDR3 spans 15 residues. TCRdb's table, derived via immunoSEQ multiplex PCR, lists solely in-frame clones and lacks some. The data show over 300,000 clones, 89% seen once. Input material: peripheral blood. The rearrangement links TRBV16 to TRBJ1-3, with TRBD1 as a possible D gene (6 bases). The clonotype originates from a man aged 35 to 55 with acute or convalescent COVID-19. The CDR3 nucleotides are TGTGCCAGCAGCCCACGCAGGGGATTGGGAAACACCATATATTTT. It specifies CASSPRRGLGNTIYF.